A selection of T cell receptor beta chains follows, all from one sample in a study of blood T cell repertoires in COVID-19. Measured with immunoSEQ multiplex PCR; TCRdb has only the in-frame clones, and not every one. This sample has just under 45,000 clones, with 80% to 90% found just once. The source material was peripheral blood. The receptors come from a human donor in a cohort sampled during active COVID-19. Each CDR3 is given with its conserved first and last residue. The D gene is left open where the match is weak. Clone sizes are given selectively: once, few, many, or a class where the clone is expanded.

j_gene	v_gene	d_gene	abundance	CDR3aa	CDR3nt
TRBJ1-5	TRBV7-2	NA	NA	CASSAVRTGNQPQHF	TGTGCCAGCAGCGCCGTACGGACAGGCAATCAGCCCCAGCATTTT
TRBJ2-5	TRBV24-1	NA	NA	CATSDGGLRMETQYF	TGTGCCACCAGTGATGGGGGACTTAGGATGGAGACCCAGTACTTC
TRBJ2-5	TRBV3-1/TRBV3-2	NA	NA	CASRLESRTQYF	TGTGCCAGCAGACTAGAATCTCGGACCCAGTACTTC
TRBJ2-4	TRBV5-1	NA	NA	CASSLIDLDLLAKNIQYF	TGCGCCAGCAGCCTAATCGATCTAGACCTGCTAGCCAAAAACATTCAGTACTTC
TRBJ1-1	TRBV12-3/TRBV12-4	TRBD1	NA	CASSTGQGTEAFF	TGTGCCAGCAGCACGGGACAGGGAACTGAAGCTTTCTTT
TRBJ2-5	TRBV29-1	NA	NA	CSVGRQGRGQETQYF	TGCAGCGTTGGAAGACAGGGGAGGGGCCAAGAGACCCAGTACTTC
TRBJ2-7	TRBV6-6	NA	few	CASSTVDGYEQYF	TGTGCCAGCAGTACAGTCGACGGCTACGAGCAGTACTTC
TRBJ1-4	TRBV12-3/TRBV12-4	TRBD1	NA	CASRQGKGEKLFF	TGTGCCAGCAGACAGGGGAAAGGTGAAAAACTGTTTTTT
TRBJ2-1	TRBV4-1	NA	NA	CASSPGNNEQFF	TGCGCCAGCAGCCCAGGGAACAATGAGCAGTTCTTC
TRBJ1-1	TRBV18	TRBD1	NA	CASSPEGANTEAFF	TGTGCCAGCTCACCAGAGGGGGCGAACACTGAAGCTTTCTTT
TRBJ1-5	TRBV19	TRBD1	NA	CASSRRTGGDPQHF	TGTGCCAGTAGTAGAAGGACAGGGGGCGATCCCCAGCATTTT
TRBJ2-2	TRBV2	NA	few	CASTDREEVGELFF	TGTGCCAGCACCGACAGGGAGGAGGTCGGGGAGCTGTTTTTT
TRBJ2-5	TRBV11-2	NA	NA	CASSLGGGGQETQYF	TGTGCCAGCAGCCTCGGAGGGGGGGGGCAAGAGACCCAGTACTTC
TRBJ2-1	TRBV19	TRBD2	once	CASAWTSGARGNEQFF	TGTGCCAGTGCCTGGACTAGCGGGGCCCGGGGGAATGAGCAGTTCTTC
TRBJ1-1	TRBV5-1	TRBD1	NA	CASSGGTGGLTEAFF	TGCGCCAGCAGCGGGGGGACAGGGGGCTTGACTGAAGCTTTCTTT
TRBJ1-6	TRBV5-1	NA	once	CASRDMNREKNSPLHF	TGCGCCAGCAGGGACATGAACAGGGAAAAAAATTCACCCCTCCACTTT
TRBJ2-5	TRBV3-1/TRBV3-2	NA	NA	CASSQALGSRQPETQYF	TGTGCCAGCAGCCAAGCCCTGGGTAGCCGGCAGCCAGAGACCCAGTACTTC
TRBJ1-1	TRBV27	NA	few	CASSAGRGEAFF	TGTGCCAGCAGTGCAGGGAGGGGAGAAGCTTTCTTT
TRBJ2-2	TRBV4-1	TRBD1	NA	CASSHRDRATGELFF	TGCGCCAGCAGCCACCGGGACAGGGCTACCGGGGAGCTGTTTTTT
TRBJ2-2	TRBV4-1	NA	NA	CASSQENRPGFGGELFF	TGCGCCAGCAGCCAAGAAAACCGGCCGGGGTTCGGCGGGGAGCTGTTTTTT
TRBJ1-4	TRBV21-1	NA	many	CASSKGTGEEKLFF	TGTGCCAGCAGCAAAGGCACAGGGGAGGAAAAACTGTTTTTT
TRBJ1-1	TRBV19	NA	few	CASSLKLLHTEAFF	TGTGCCAGTAGTTTGAAACTACTCCACACTGAAGCTTTCTTT
TRBJ2-5	TRBV7-9	TRBD1	once	CASGQGDGKETQYF	TGTGCCAGCGGTCAGGGGGATGGAAAAGAGACCCAGTACTTC
TRBJ2-5	TRBV14	TRBD1	NA	CASSQDLGQGWGETQYF	TGTGCCAGCAGCCAAGATCTGGGACAGGGATGGGGAGAGACCCAGTACTTC
TRBJ2-1	TRBV27	NA	few	CASSFDFRHGYNEQFF	TGTGCCAGCAGTTTTGATTTTCGACACGGCTACAATGAGCAGTTCTTC
TRBJ2-2	TRBV9	NA	NA	CASSVSGTGELFF	TGTGCCAGCAGCGTATCAGGAACCGGGGAGCTGTTTTTT
TRBJ2-7	TRBV4-1	TRBD1	NA	CASSQPGQGAYEQYF	TGCGCCAGCAGCCAGCCGGGACAGGGGGCTTACGAGCAGTACTTC
TRBJ2-2	TRBV9	NA	few	CASSPTNTGELFF	TGTGCCAGCAGCCCCACAAACACCGGGGAGCTGTTTTTT
TRBJ1-6	TRBV5-1	NA	NA	CASSADSIYSPLHF	TGCGCCAGCAGCGCGGACAGTATCTATTCACCCCTCCACTTT
TRBJ1-5	TRBV2	TRBD1	NA	CASSERRTGTDNQPQHF	TGTGCCAGCAGTGAACGGCGTACCGGGACAGACAATCAGCCCCAGCATTTT
TRBJ2-1	TRBV29-1	TRBD2	NA	CSVPGGSGDEQFF	TGCAGCGTCCCGGGGGGTTCCGGGGATGAGCAGTTCTTC
TRBJ2-3	TRBV28	TRBD2	NA	CASSPLAGLRTDTQYF	TGTGCCAGCAGTCCATTAGCGGGGCTCCGCACAGATACGCAGTATTTT
TRBJ2-3	TRBV4-1	TRBD2	once	CASSQVVAGGQIQYF	TGCGCCAGCAGCCAAGTCGTAGCGGGGGGGCAAATTCAGTATTTT
TRBJ2-5	TRBV12-3/TRBV12-4	NA	many	CASSLSRVETQYF	TGTGCCAGCAGCCTCTCCAGGGTGGAGACCCAGTACTTC
TRBJ2-2	TRBV7-3	NA	NA	CASSAGTFTTGELFF	TGTGCCAGCAGCGCTGGGACATTTACCACCGGGGAGCTGTTTTTT
TRBJ2-7	TRBV28	TRBD2	NA	CATARAGDFYEQYF	TGTGCCACCGCCCGAGCGGGGGACTTCTACGAGCAGTACTTC
TRBJ1-1	TRBV9	NA	NA	CASSPGHRKDTEAFF	TGTGCCAGCAGCCCTGGGCACAGAAAAGACACTGAAGCTTTCTTT
TRBJ1-1	TRBV30	NA	NA	CAWSSGFTEAFF	TGTGCCTGGAGTTCAGGGTTCACTGAAGCTTTCTTT
TRBJ1-1	TRBV6-5	TRBD1	NA	CASYRPDRRNTEAFF	TGTGCCAGTTACAGACCGGACAGGCGGAACACTGAAGCTTTCTTT
TRBJ2-7	TRBV24-1	TRBD1	NA	CATSDRDRQYF	TGTGCCACCAGTGATCGGGACAGGCAGTACTTC
TRBJ1-4	TRBV19	NA	once	CASSTDRVKLFF	TGTGCCAGTAGTACCGATCGCGTAAAACTGTTTTTT
TRBJ1-4	TRBV3-1/TRBV3-2	NA	NA	CASSRGLNNEKLFF	TGTGCCAGCAGCCGGGGACTTAATAATGAAAAACTGTTTTTT
TRBJ2-1	TRBV30	TRBD2	NA	CSRGGPAAEQFF	TGTTCTCGGGGGGGCCCCGCAGCTGAGCAGTTCTTC
TRBJ2-7	TRBV6-6	TRBD1	few	CASSSGQGGTYEQYF	TGTGCCAGCAGTTCGGGACAGGGGGGTACCTACGAGCAGTACTTC